These 8 T cell receptor beta chains originate from one sample sequenced in a study of shared clonotypes between healthy human individuals. Method: immunoSEQ multiplex PCR; TCRdb's copy keeps in-frame clones and lacks some. This table has over 850,000 clones, about 80% appearing once. Sequenced sample: memory CD4+ T cells from PBMCs. Described subset: CD45RA-negative fraction. The receptors were gathered from a man in his late teens or twenties in good health. Some clones in this sample may be carry-over from other donors' samples.

The chain employs TRBV11-3 and TRBJ1-1, with D unresolved. CDR1 is SGHNT and CDR2 is YENEEA in the germline V gene. V lost 4 bases and J 3 bases, leaving 9 bases between the germline ends. CDR3 size: 13 residues. The CDR3 DNA reads as TGTGCCAGCAGCTCGTACAGAGACACTGAAGCTTTCTTT. It specifies CASSSYRDTEAFF.

The chain joins TRBV18 to TRBJ1-2, with no clear D. Trimming pared 4 bases from V and 7 bases from J, leaving 10 bases between. Germline assignment: CDR1 KGHSH and CDR2 LQKENI. The CDR3 is made up of 12 amino acids. The CDR3 sequence: CASSRETAGYTF. In nucleotides, the CDR3 is TGTGCCAGCTCACGTGAGACGGCTGGCTACACCTTC.

The gene calls are TRBV15 and TRBJ2-7; D is unclear. This CDR3 is 15 amino acids long. V was pared by 1 base and J by 2 bases, with 12 bases between. The germline gives CDR1 LNHNV, CDR2 YYDKDF (reference sequence). CDR3 sequence: CATSRVVDWAYEQYF. The CDR3 DNA follows: TGTGCCACCAGCAGAGTTGTGGATTGGGCCTACGAGCAGTACTTC.

The V call is TRBV25-1, the J call TRBJ2-2; 9 bases align to TRBD1. The V and J ends lost 4 bases and 7 bases, in that order; junction bases with no gene match: 7. This CDR3 contains 15 residues. The germline V gene has CDR1 MGHDK and CDR2 SYGVNS. In DNA, the CDR3 is TGTGCCAGCAGTGGAAACAGGGGGCGGGGCGGGGAGCTGTTTTTT. Translation: CASSGNRGRGGELFF.

The chain uses TRBV11-2 and TRBJ2-1, with 14 bases aligning to TRBD2. Germline V lookup: CDR1 SGHAT, CDR2 FQNNGV. V shed 5 bases and J 3 bases; nucleotides not matched to a gene: 12. The CDR3 is 19 residues long. The CDR3 loop reads CASSPAGTSGRGHYNEQFF. CDR3 nucleotide sequence: TGTGCCAGCAGCCCAGCGGGGACTAGCGGGAGAGGGCACTACAATGAGCAGTTCTTC.

The rearrangement links TRBV25-1 to TRBJ1-2, with 8 positions matching TRBD1. In germline, CDR1 is MGHDK, CDR2 SYGVNS. V lost 1 base, J lost 2 bases, and 6 bases stayed unmatched. This CDR3 has 16 amino acids. DNA of the CDR3: TGTGCCAGCAGTGAATCCGGACAGGGAGAGAACTATGGCTACACCTTC. It yields the protein CASSESGQGENYGYTF.

Of note for this clone: This specimen includes other DNA sequences encoding the same CDR3. The chain uses TRBV28 and TRBJ1-1; D call uncertain. From germline, CDR1 is MDHEN and CDR2 SYDVKM. V gave up 9 bases and J gave up 0 bases, with 11 bases separating them. The length of the CDR3 is 13 residues. The CDR3 nucleotides read TGTGCCAGTGGAGCCAGATTGAACACTGAAGCTTTCTTT. As protein: CASGARLNTEAFF.

The rearrangement uses TRBV7-8 and TRBJ1-4; D gene uncertain. Trimming took off 2 bases at V and 3 bases at J, with 10 bases between the two ends. The CDR3 runs to 15 residues. Germline-derived CDR1 and CDR2 are SGHVS and FQNEAQ. CDR3 sequence (DNA): TGTGCCAGCAGCTTACGCCGCCTCTCTAATGAAAAACTGTTTTTT. Protein: CASSLRRLSNEKLFF.